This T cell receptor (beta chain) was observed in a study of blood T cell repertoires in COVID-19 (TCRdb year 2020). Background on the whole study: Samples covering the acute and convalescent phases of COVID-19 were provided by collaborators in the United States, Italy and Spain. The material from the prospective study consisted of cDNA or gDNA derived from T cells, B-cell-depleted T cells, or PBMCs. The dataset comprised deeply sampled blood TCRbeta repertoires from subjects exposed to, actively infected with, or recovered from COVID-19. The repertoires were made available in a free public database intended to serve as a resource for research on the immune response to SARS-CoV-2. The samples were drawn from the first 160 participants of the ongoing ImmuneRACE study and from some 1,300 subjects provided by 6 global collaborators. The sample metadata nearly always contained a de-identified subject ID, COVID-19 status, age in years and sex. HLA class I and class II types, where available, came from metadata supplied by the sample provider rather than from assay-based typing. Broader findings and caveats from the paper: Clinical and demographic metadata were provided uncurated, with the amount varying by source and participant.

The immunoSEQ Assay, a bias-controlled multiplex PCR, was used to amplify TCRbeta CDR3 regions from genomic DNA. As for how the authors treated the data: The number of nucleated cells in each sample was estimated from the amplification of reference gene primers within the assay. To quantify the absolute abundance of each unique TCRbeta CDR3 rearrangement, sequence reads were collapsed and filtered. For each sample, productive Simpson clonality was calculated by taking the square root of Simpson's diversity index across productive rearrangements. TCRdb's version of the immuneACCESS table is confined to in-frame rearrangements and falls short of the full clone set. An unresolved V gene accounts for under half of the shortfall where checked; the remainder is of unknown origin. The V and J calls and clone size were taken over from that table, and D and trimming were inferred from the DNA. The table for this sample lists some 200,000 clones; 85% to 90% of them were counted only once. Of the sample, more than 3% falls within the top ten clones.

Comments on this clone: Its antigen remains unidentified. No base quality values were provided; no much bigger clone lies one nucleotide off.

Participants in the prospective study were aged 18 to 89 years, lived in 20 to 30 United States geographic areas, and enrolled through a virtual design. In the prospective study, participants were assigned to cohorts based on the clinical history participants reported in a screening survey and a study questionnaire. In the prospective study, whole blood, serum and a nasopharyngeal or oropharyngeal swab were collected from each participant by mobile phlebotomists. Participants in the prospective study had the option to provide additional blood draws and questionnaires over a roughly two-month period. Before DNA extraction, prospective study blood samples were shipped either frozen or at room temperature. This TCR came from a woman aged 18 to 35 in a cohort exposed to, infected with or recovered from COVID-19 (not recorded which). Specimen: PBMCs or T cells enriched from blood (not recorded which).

In nucleotides, the sequence is TGTGCCAGCTCACCACGTCCGGGTCGGGCCGGGACTAGCGGGAGCAATGAGCAGTTCTTC. Its translation is CASSPRPGRAGTSGSNEQFF. The chain is made from TRBV18 and TRBJ2-1, and TRBD2 aligns with 14 junction nucleotides. V lost 1 base and J lost 6 bases, and the count of bases not matched to a germline gene is 14. The CDR3 runs 20 residues from the cysteine to the phenylalanine. Here the CDR3 DNA is all that survives: 60 bases in frame from base 1. For CDR1 and CDR2, the germline V gene lists KGHSH and LQKENI. Where the CDR3 stops, the reference TRBV18 and TRBJ2-1 genes take over; the full variable domain is NAGVMQNPRHLVRRRGQEARLRCSPMKGHSHVYWYRQLPEEGLKFMVYLQKENIIDESGMPKERFSAEFPKEGPSILRIQQVVRGDSAAYFCASSPRPGRAGTSGSNEQFFGPGTRLTVL.